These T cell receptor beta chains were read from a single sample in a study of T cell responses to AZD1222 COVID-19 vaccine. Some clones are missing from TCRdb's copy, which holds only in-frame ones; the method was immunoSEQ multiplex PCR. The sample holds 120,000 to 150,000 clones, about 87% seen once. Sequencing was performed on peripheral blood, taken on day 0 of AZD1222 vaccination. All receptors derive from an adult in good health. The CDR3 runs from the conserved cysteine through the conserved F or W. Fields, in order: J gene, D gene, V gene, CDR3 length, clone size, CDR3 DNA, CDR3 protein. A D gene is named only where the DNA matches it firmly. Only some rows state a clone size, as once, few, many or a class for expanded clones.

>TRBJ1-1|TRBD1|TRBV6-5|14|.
TGTGCCAGCAGGGCCGGGACAGGGGGAACTGAAGCTTTCTTT
CASRAGTGGTEAFF
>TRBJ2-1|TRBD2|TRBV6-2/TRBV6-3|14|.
TGTGCCAGCAGTTCCGCGGGGGGGCAGAATGAGCAGTTCTTC
CASSSAGGQNEQFF
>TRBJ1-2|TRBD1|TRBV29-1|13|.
TGCAGCGTGATTGGACAGGGGAGTAATGGCTACACCTTC
CSVIGQGSNGYTF
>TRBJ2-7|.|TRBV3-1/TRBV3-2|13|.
TGTGCCAGCAGTCCCTCTCTAGCCCCAAGGCAGTACTTC
CASSPSLAPRQYF
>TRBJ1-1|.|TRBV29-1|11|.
TGCAGTGTTACAGGCCGGGCTGAAGCTTTCTTT
CSVTGRAEAFF
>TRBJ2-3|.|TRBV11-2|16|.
TGTGCCAGCAGTAAAACTCCCGCCCTGAATACAGATACGCAGTATTTT
CASSKTPALNTDTQYF
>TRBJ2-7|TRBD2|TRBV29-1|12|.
TGCAGCGCCACACCGGGGGGGCGCGAGCAGTACTTC
CSATPGGREQYF
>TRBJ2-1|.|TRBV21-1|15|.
TGTGCCAGCACATGCACAGGGGACTCCTACAATGAGCAGTTCTTC
CASTCTGDSYNEQFF
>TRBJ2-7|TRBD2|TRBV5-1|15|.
TGCGCCAGCAGCCTTAGCGGGGGGGCGTCGTACGAGCAGTACTTC
CASSLSGGASYEQYF
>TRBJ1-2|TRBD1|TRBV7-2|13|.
TGTGCCAGCAGACCAGGGGGGTACGATGGCTACACCTTC
CASRPGGYDGYTF
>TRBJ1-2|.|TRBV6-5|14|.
TGTGCCAGCACCATGGGGGGAGGAAACTATGGCTACACCTTC
CASTMGGGNYGYTF
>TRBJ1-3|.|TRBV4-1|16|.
TGCGCCAGCAGCCAAGACCGGACCCAAGGGCCAAACACCATATATTTT
CASSQDRTQGPNTIYF
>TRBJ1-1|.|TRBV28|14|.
TGTGCCAGCAGACCACACAGGGAAATCACTGAAGCTTTCTTT
CASRPHREITEAFF
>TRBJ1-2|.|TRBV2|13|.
TGTGCCAGCACCGGGACACCTGTAGGTGGCTACACCTTC
CASTGTPVGGYTF
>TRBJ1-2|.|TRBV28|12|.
TGTGCCAGCAGTCTTGAGAACTATGGCTACACCTTC
CASSLENYGYTF
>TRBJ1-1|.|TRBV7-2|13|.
TGTGCCAGCAAGTGGTCCGAGGTGGCTGAAGCTTTCTTT
CASKWSEVAEAFF
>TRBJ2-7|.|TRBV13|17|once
TGTGCCAGCAGCTTAGGCTCACTAGGACACGTTAACTACGAGCAGTACTTC
CASSLGSLGHVNYEQYF
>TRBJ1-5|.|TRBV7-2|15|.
TGTGCCAGCAGCTTAAGGCACGGACCCAATCAGCCCCAGCATTTT
CASSLRHGPNQPQHF
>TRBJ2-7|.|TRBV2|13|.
TGTGCCAGCCACACCGGGACGCACTACGAGCAGTACTTC
CASHTGTHYEQYF
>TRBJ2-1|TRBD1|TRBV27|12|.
TGTGCCAGCAGTACCCGGACAGGGGAGCAGTTCTTC
CASSTRTGEQFF
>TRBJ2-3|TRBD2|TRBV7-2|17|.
TGTGCCAGCAGCTTTCCGAGCGGGGGGGGCCCCACAGATACGCAGTATTTT
CASSFPSGGGPTDTQYF
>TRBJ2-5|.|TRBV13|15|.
TGTGCCAGCAAGGTTGGTCTAGCGAGTTTGGAGACCCAGTACTTC
CASKVGLASLETQYF
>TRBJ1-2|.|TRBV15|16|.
TGTGCCACCAGCAGAGATGGACGGGGCCTTAACTATGGCTACACCTTC
CATSRDGRGLNYGYTF
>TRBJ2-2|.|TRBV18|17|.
TGTGCCAGCTCACCACTTACCCAACTACAGGACACCGGGGAGCTGTTTTTT
CASSPLTQLQDTGELFF
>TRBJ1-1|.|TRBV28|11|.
TGTGCCATCCAGGCGCACACTGAAGCTTTCTTT
CAIQAHTEAFF
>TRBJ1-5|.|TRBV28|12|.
TGTGCCAGCAGTCCGGGGTGGCAGCCCCAGCATTTT
CASSPGWQPQHF
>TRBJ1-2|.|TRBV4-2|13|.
TGTGCCAGCAGCCAAGATCTTCAGTATGGCTACACCTTC
CASSQDLQYGYTF
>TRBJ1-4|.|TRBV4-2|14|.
TGTGCCAGCAGCCAAGGACTCAATGAAGAAAAACTGTTTTTT
CASSQGLNEEKLFF
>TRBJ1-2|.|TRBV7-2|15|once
TGTGCCAGCAAGAAAGGGGGTCCGACTAACTATGGCTACACCTTC
CASKKGGPTNYGYTF
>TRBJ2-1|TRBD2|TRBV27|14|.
TGTGCCAGCAGTTTGGAGCGGGGCTACAATGAGCAGTTCTTC
CASSLERGYNEQFF
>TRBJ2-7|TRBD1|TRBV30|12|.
TGTGCCTTAGCTCGGGACAGCCACGAGCAGTACTTC
CALARDSHEQYF
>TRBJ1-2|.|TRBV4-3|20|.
TGCGCCAGCAGCCAAGATTTCGGGGGTAGCGGGGCACTACGCTCCTATGGCTACACCTTC
CASSQDFGGSGALRSYGYTF
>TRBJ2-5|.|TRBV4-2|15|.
TGTGCCAGCAGTAACCAACCTGGACCGGGGGAGACCCAGTACTTC
CASSNQPGPGETQYF
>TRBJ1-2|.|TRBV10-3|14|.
TGTGCCATCAGGCCGGAGGGAGAGAACTATGGCTACACCTTC
CAIRPEGENYGYTF
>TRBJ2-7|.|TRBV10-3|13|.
TGTGCCACCCGCCGGGACGACTTGGGCGAGCAGTACTTC
CATRRDDLGEQYF
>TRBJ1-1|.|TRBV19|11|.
TGTGCCAGCGAAGGGCTTGGAGAAGCTTTCTTT
CASEGLGEAFF
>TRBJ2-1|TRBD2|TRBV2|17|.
TGTGCCAGCAGCGAAGTCGGGCGGGGGGGCCCCAACAATGAGCAGTTCTTC
CASSEVGRGGPNNEQFF
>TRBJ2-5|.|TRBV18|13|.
TGTGCCAGCTCACTAAACGTTCGGGAGACCCAGTACTTC
CASSLNVRETQYF
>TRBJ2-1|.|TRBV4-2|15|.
TGTGCCAGCAGCCATTCACGGGGGACCAACAATGAGCAGTTCTTC
CASSHSRGTNNEQFF
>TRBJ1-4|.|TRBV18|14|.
TGTGCCAGCTCACCCTCCTTCCCTAATGAAAAACTGTTTTTT
CASSPSFPNEKLFF
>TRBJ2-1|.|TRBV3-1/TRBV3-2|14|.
TGTGCCAGCAGCCGGGCTAGCGCGTACAATGAGCAGTTCTTC
CASSRASAYNEQFF
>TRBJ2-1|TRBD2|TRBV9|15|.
TGTGCCAGCAGCGTATCCGGACTAGCCAACAATGAGCAGTTCTTC
CASSVSGLANNEQFF
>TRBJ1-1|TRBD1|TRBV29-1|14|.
TGCAGCGTAGTCGGACAGGTGGCGAACACTGAAGCTTTCTTT
CSVVGQVANTEAFF
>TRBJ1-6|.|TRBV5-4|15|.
TGTGCCAGCAGCAGCGACAGACTGGCTAATTCACCCCTCCACTTT
CASSSDRLANSPLHF
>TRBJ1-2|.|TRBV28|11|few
TGTGCCAGCAGTTTAGAGACAGCGCCCCATTTC
CASSLETAPHF
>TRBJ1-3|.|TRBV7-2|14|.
TGTGCCAGCAGTTTTACCCTCTCTGGAAACACCATATATTTT
CASSFTLSGNTIYF
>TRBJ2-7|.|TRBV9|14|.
TGTGCCAGCAGCCCTCGGTCGGAGCGTGGCGAGCAGTACTTC
CASSPRSERGEQYF
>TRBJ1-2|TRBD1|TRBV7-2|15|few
TGTGCCAGCAAGGCGGGAATGACAGGGTGGGATGGCTACACCTTC
CASKAGMTGWDGYTF
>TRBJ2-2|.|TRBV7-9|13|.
TGTGCCAGCAGCTTGAGCTACACCGGGGAGCTGTTTTTT
CASSLSYTGELFF
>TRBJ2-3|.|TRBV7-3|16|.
TGTGCCAGCAGCTTAACAGGTTCCGTCCTTCGAAATACGCAGTATTTT
CASSLTGSVLRNTQYF
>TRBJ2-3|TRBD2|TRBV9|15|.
TGTGCCAGCAGCGTAGATAGCGGGGGTACAGATACGCAGTATTTT
CASSVDSGGTDTQYF
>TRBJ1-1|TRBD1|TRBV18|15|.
TGTGCCAGCTCACCGACTGGACAGGGGGGCACTGAAGCTTTCTTT
CASSPTGQGGTEAFF